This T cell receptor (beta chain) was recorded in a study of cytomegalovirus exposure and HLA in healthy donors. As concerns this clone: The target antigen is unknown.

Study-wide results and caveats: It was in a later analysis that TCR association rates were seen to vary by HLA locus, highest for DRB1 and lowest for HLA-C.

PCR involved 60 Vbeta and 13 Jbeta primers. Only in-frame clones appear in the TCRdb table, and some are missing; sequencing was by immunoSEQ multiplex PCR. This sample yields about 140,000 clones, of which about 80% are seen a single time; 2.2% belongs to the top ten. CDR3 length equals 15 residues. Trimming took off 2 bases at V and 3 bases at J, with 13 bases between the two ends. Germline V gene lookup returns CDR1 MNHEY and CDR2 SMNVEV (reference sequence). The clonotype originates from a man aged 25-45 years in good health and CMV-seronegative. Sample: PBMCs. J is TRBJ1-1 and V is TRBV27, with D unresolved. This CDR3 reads CASSLVSQSYTEAFF. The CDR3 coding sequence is TGTGCCAGCAGTTTAGTGTCCCAGTCTTACACTGAAGCTTTCTTT.